This TCR beta chain comes out of a study of blood T cells in healthy people across ages. General observations from the study: Across the age range, TCR beta diversity per million T cells fell in a roughly linear way.

Healthy Caucasians from Russia aged roughly 6 to 90 served as donors. Researchers collected 7.5 to 10 milliliters of peripheral blood from every single donor. Using a J-beta primer mix together with a sample-barcoded 5' primer, a second PCR was run for roughly 6 to 11 cycles. Sequencing of every sample gave 2.5 million or more CDR3-containing paired-end reads. TCRdb processed the 5' RACE reads anew with MiXCR; each CDR3 protein has one entry. The repertoire has 1 million to 1.2 million distinct CDR3 sequences, roughly two fifths of them found once; the top ten carry under 15%. This clonotype appeared a few times. The antigen is not known. Germline CDR1 LGHNA, CDR2 YSLEER. Losses at the gene ends were 2 bases for V and 5 bases for J; bases not matched to a gene: 5. CDR3 length equals 15 residues.

This sequence was found in a man aged 18 to 29 in good health. This rearrangement joins TRBV4-3 to TRBJ1-2, with 10 bases that match TRBD1. Sequencing was carried out using blood. The CDR3: CASSQWGQGLYGYTF. The DNA for the CDR3 is TGCGCCAGCAGCCAATGGGGACAGGGGTTATATGGCTACACCTTC.